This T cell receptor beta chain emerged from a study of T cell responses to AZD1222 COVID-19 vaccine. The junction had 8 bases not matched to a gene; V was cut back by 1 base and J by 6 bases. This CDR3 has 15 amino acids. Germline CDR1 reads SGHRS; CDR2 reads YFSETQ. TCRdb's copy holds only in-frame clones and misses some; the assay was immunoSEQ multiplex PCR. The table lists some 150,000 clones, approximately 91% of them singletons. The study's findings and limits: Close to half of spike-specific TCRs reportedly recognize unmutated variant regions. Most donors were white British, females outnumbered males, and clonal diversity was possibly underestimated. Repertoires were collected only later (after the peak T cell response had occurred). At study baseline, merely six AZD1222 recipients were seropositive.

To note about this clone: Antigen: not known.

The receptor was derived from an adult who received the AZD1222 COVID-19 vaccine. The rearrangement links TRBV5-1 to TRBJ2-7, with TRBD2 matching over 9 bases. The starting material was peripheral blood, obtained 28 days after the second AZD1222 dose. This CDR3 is CASSLKRTSDIEQYF. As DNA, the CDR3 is TGCGCCAGCAGCTTGAAGCGGACTAGCGATATCGAGCAGTACTTC.